This T cell receptor (beta chain) was documented in a study of blood T cell repertoires in COVID-19. The data were produced by immunoSEQ multiplex PCR, yet TCRdb's version contains in-frame clones alone and is incomplete. Of 150,000 to 200,000 clones listed, around 79% were seen once; the top ten hold approximately 10%. Trimming at V came to 2 bases and at J to 6 bases, leaving 3 bases not matched to a gene. Germline CDR1 reads MDHEN; CDR2 reads SYDVKM. CDR3 length equals 15 residues. Clinical histories supplied by participants themselves formed the basis of cohort assignment. In Cohort 3, a recovered donor had either two negative PCRs, clearance, or symptom resolution.

This sequence joins TRBV28 and TRBJ2-5, with TRBD2 matching 13 bases. This receptor was identified in a man between 45 and 60 years old who had recovered from COVID-19. Sequencing input: PBMCs or T cells enriched from blood (not recorded which). The CDR3 nucleotides read TGTGCCAGCAGTTTAACTAGCGGGGGGGCCAAGACCCAGTACTTC. It is translated as CASSLTSGGAKTQYF.